This T cell receptor (beta chain) was identified during a study of response to subunit inactivated influenza vaccine. Study-wide findings and caveats: Few additional T cells are recruited per seasonal influenza vaccination, authors suggested.

A remark on this clonotype: Its antigen is currently unknown. Given a much more abundant clone one base away, this may be a read error.

The CDR3 consists of 13 residues. MiXCR, run by TCRdb on the RT-PCR reads, gives a single entry per CDR3 protein. The sample contains more than 600,000 distinct CDR3 sequences, 18% of which appear only once. The material sequenced was PBMCs from blood, taken around 5 days after vaccination. The clonotype originates from a man aged 45-60 years who received an inactivated influenza vaccine. The chain carries TRBV12-3 or TRBV12-4 and TRBJ2-5; TRBD2 aligns across 12 bases. CDR3 in amino acids: CASGTSGLETHYF. In DNA, the CDR3 is TGTGCCAGCGGGACTAGCGGGTTGGAGACCCACTACTTC.